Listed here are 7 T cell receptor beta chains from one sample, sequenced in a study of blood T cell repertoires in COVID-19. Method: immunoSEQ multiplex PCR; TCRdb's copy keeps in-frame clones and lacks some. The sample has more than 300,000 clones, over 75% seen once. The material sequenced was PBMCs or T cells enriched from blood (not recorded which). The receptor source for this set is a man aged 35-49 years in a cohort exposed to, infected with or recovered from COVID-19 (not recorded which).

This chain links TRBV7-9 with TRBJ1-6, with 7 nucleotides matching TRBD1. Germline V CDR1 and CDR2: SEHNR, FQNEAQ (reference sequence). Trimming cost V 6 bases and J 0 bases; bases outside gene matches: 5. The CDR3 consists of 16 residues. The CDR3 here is CASSLDRSSYNSPLHF. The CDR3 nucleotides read TGTGCCAGCAGTCTGGACAGGAGCTCCTATAATTCACCCCTCCACTTT. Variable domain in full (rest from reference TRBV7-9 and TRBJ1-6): DTGVSQNPRHKITKRGQNVTFRCDPISEHNRLYWYRQTLGQGPEFLTYFQNEAQLEKSRLLSDRFSAERPKGSFSTLEIQRTEQGDSAMYLCASSLDRSSYNSPLHFGNGTRLTVT.

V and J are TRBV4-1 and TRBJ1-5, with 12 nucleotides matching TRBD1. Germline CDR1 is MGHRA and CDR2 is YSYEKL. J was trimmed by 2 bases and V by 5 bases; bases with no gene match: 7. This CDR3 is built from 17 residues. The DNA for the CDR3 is TGCGCCAGCAGCTTAGGGACAGGGGGCTTTGGCAATCAGCCCCAGCATTTT. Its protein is CASSLGTGGFGNQPQHF.

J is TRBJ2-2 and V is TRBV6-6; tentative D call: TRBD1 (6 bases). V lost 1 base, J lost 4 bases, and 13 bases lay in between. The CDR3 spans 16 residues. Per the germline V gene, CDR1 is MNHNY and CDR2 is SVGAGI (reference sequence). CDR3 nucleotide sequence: TGTGCCAGCAGTTACTTCCGGGACACCCTCACCGGGGAGCTGTTTTTT. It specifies CASSYFRDTLTGELFF.

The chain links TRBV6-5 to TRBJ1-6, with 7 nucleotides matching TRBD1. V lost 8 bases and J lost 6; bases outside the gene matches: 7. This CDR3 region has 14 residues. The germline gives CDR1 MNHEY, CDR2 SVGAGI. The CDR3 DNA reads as TGTGCCAGCGCGACAGGGTTCGGTAATTCACCCCTCCACTTT. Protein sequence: CASATGFGNSPLHF.

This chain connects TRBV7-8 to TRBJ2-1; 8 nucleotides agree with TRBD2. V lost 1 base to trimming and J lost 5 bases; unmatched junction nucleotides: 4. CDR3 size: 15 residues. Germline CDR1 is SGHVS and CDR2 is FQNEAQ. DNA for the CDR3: TGTGCCAGCAGCTTAGGGAGCGGGAGCGACAATGAGCAGTTCTTC. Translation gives CASSLGSGSDNEQFF.

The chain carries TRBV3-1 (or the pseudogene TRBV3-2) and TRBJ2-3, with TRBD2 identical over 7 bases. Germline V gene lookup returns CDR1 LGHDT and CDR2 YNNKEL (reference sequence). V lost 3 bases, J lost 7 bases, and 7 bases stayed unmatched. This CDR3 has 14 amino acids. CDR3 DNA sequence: TGTGCCAGCAGCCACCAGACTAGCTCAAATACGCAGTATTTT. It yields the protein CASSHQTSSNTQYF.

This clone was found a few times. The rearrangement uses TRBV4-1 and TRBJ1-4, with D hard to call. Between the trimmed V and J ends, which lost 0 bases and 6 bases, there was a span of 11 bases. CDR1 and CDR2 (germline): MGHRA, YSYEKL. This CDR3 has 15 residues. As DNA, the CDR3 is TGCGCCAGCAGCCAAGAACTGGCAGACTATGAAAAACTGTTTTTT. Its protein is CASSQELADYEKLFF.